The 9 T cell receptor beta chains presented below share a single source sample, sequenced in a study of human T cells and chemical hapten exposure. Time point described: patch test 2, 6 weeks after DPC sensitization. Treatment here: therapeutic diphenylcyclopropenone sensitization with weekly scalp DPC. TCRdb analysed the RACE reads with MiXCR anew, one entry per CDR3 protein. Among over 65,000 distinct CDR3 sequences listed, more than 9% were seen once. Sequencing used whole blood, obtained in connection with sensitization to the hapten diphenylcyclopropenone (DPC). Receptor source: a man aged 18 to 29 with alopecia areata. Some clones in this sample may be carry-over from other donors' samples.

This clonotype was observed many times. The chain has TRBV19 and TRBJ2-5, with D perhaps assigned TRBD1 or TRBD2 (5 bases each). CDR3 length: 15 amino acids. The germline V gene encodes CDR1 LNHDA and CDR2 SQIVND (reference sequence). V lost 4 bases, J lost 2 bases, and 14 bases lay in between. CDR3 DNA sequence: TGTGCCAGTAGTACGTGGGACCTGAGGCAAGAGACCCAGTACTTC. It translates to CASSTWDLRQETQYF.

This clonotype was counted between two and nine times. The chain carries TRBV29-1 and TRBJ1-2, with 8 bases that match TRBD1. The CDR3 loop spans 15 amino acids. CDR1 SQVTM and CDR2 ANQGSEA come from the germline V gene. V was clipped by 1 base and J by 5 bases; unmatched bases: 9. The CDR3 DNA reads as TGCAGCGTTGAAGTAGGGACAGGCCTTTCATATGGCTACACCTTC. Translated: CSVEVGTGLSYGYTF.

The chain joins TRBV20-1 to TRBJ1-6; 8 nucleotides align to TRBD1. Per germline, CDR1 DFQATT and CDR2 SNEGSKA (reference sequence). V gave up 5 bases and J gave up 11 bases; unmatched junction bases: 5. The CDR3 is made up of 12 amino acids. CDR3 coding DNA: TGCAGTGCTTCCAACAGGGGGGCACCCCTCCACTTT. Residues: CSASNRGAPLHF.

Many counts were recorded for this clonotype. V gene TRBV29-1 combines with J gene TRBJ2-1; 9 positions match TRBD2. The V gene's germline CDR1 is SQVTM and CDR2 ANQGSEA. Unmatched junction bases numbered 2, after V lost 3 bases and J lost 2 bases. This CDR3 region has 14 residues. CDR3 bases: TGCAGCGTTGAGCGGGGGGGCCCCTACAATGAGCAGTTCTTC. Encoded protein: CSVERGGPYNEQFF.

The chain combines TRBV25-1 with TRBJ2-1, with TRBD1 matching 8 bases. This CDR3 has 14 amino acids. From germline, CDR1 is MGHDK and CDR2 SYGVNS. J lost 8 bases, V lost 3 bases, and 6 bases had no gene match. This CDR3 reads CASSDGQGWDEQFF. CDR3 nucleotides: TGTGCCAGCAGTGACGGACAGGGCTGGGATGAGCAGTTCTTC. Together with reference TRBV25-1 and TRBJ2-1, the CDR3 gives the full variable domain: EADIYQTPRYLVIGTGKKITLECSQTMGHDKMYWYQQDPGMELHLIHYSYGVNSTEKGDLSSESTVSRIRTEHFPLTLESARPSHTSQYLCASSDGQGWDEQFFGPGTRLTVL.

At least ten counts were recorded for this clonotype. The V and J genes are TRBV20-1 and TRBJ2-7; tentatively, D is TRBD1 (6 bases). The germline V and J ends were trimmed by 3 bases and 0 bases, with 9 bases remaining between them. CDR1 and CDR2 from the germline V gene are DFQATT and SNEGSKA (reference sequence). The CDR3 extends over 13 amino acids. CDR3 sequence: CSASRDNSYEQYV. The DNA of the CDR3 is TGCAGTGCTAGCCGGGACAACTCCTACGAGCAGTACGTC.

This clonotype was observed at least ten times. The rearrangement uses TRBV20-1 and TRBJ1-2; 9 positions agree with TRBD1. Germline CDR1 reads DFQATT; CDR2 reads SNEGSKA (reference sequence). The CDR3 is made up of 13 amino acids. With 3 bases clipped from V and 8 bases from J, the junction kept 7 bases outside the gene matches. CDR3 region: CSARIDRGKGYTF. The CDR3 coding sequence is TGCAGTGCTAGGATCGACAGGGGGAAAGGCTACACCTTC.

This clonotype showed up just a few times. The J gene is TRBJ2-7, the V gene TRBV16; D is possibly TRBD1 or TRBD2 (5 bases each). This CDR3 spans 15 amino acids. Germline V CDR1 and CDR2: KGHSY, FQNENV. The V end was cut by 1 base, the J end by 4 bases, with 14 bases between. This chain's CDR3 is CASSQFGGFLYEQYF. CDR3 bases: TGTGCCAGCAGCCAATTTGGGGGATTCCTTTACGAGCAGTACTTC.

A few counts support this clonotype. This rearrangement joins TRBV5-1 to TRBJ1-2; D is perhaps TRBD1 (5 bases). Between the trimmed V and J ends, which lost 0 bases and 8 bases, there was a span of 8 bases. This CDR3 has 12 amino acids. Germline assignment: CDR1 SGHRS and CDR2 YFSETQ. CDR3 sequence: CASSLDGGGYTF. In DNA form, the CDR3 reads TGCGCCAGCAGCTTGGACGGGGGAGGCTACACCTTC.